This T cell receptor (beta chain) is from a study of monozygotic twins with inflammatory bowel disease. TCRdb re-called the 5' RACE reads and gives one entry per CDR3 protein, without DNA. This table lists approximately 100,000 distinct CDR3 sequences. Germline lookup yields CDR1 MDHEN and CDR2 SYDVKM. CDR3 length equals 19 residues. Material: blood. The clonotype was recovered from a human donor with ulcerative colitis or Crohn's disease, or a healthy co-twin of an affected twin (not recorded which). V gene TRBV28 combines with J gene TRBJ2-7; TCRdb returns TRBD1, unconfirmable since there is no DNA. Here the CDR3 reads CASSLSLGQGVQQPYEQYF.